This passage covers 22 T cell receptor beta chains from one sample sequenced in a study of T cell responses to AZD1222 COVID-19 vaccine. Method: immunoSEQ multiplex PCR; TCRdb's copy keeps in-frame clones and lacks some. The sample carries over 75,000 clones, approximately 85% recorded once. Material: peripheral blood, obtained 28 days after the second AZD1222 dose. Receptor source: an adult who received the AZD1222 COVID-19 vaccine.

The chain has TRBV28 and TRBJ2-7, with TRBD2 identical over 7 bases. The CDR3 consists of 15 residues. J was trimmed by 2 bases and V by 6 bases; bases with no gene match: 10. CDR1 and CDR2 from the germline V gene are MDHEN and SYDVKM. The CDR3 sequence is CASRHPAGATYEQYF. The DNA for the CDR3 is TGTGCCAGCAGACACCCGGCGGGAGCCACCTACGAGCAGTACTTC. Looking up the rest from reference TRBV28 and TRBJ2-7 gives the full variable domain: DVKVTQSSRYLVKRTGEKVFLECVQDMDHENMFWYRQDPGLGLRLIYFSYDVKMKEKGDIPEGYSVSREKKERFSLILESASTNQTSMYLCASRHPAGATYEQYFGPGTRLTVT.

This clone showed up just a few times. The J gene is TRBJ1-1, the V gene TRBV7-2; D may be TRBD1 (5 bases). CDR1 and CDR2 from the germline V gene are SGHTA and FQGNSA. The CDR3 is 15 amino acids. V lost 3 bases and J lost 4, with 15 bases in between. CDR3: CASSFSFRVITEAFF. In nucleotides, the CDR3 is TGTGCCAGCAGCTTTTCTTTCAGGGTAATCACTGAAGCTTTCTTT.

The chain uses TRBV28 and TRBJ1-5; TRBD1 is a possible D gene (5 bases). Germline CDR1 is MDHEN and CDR2 is SYDVKM. The CDR3 is made up of 16 amino acids. V was pared by 6 bases and J by 2 bases, with 17 bases between. The CDR3, as DNA: TGTGCCAGCAGGGGGACGGCGGGAACCCGCAATCAGCCCCAGCATTTT. Translation gives CASRGTAGTRNQPQHF.

This chain uses TRBV28 with TRBJ2-1; 12 bases are a match to TRBD2. There are 17 residues in the CDR3. The V and J ends lost 5 bases and 5 bases, in that order; junction bases with no gene match: 10. Germline loops: CDR1 MDHEN, CDR2 SYDVKM. CDR3 nucleotide sequence: TGTGCCAGCAGTATACTAGATGGACTAGCGGGAAACAATGAGCAGTTCTTC. Its protein is CASSILDGLAGNNEQFF.

The CDR3 DNA follows: TGTGCCAGCAGTCCGGGACTAGCGGTGTTCACAGATACGCAGTATTTT. Its translation is CASSPGLAVFTDTQYF. The V and J genes are TRBV7-7 and TRBJ2-3, with 11 bases matching TRBD2. Germline CDR1 and CDR2: SSHAT and FNYEAQ (reference sequence). Germline trimming cut 6 bases from V and 2 bases from J; bases unmatched to any gene: 7. The CDR3 covers 16 residues. Full variable domain (rest looked up from reference TRBV7-7 and TRBJ2-3): GAGVSQSPRYKVTKRGQDVTLRCDPISSHATLYWYQQALGQGPEFLTYFNYEAQPDKSGLPSDRFSAERPEGSISTLTIQRTEQRDSAMYRCASSPGLAVFTDTQYFGPGTRLTVL.

This rearrangement joins TRBV29-1 to TRBJ2-7; D not certain. The CDR3 has 12 amino acids. CDR1 and CDR2 from the germline V gene are SQVTM and ANQGSEA. Trimming pared 7 bases from V and 2 bases from J, leaving 12 bases between. The CDR3 nucleotides are TGCAGCGGTGGGGTAGGAACCTACGAGCAGTACTTC. Encoded protein: CSGGVGTYEQYF.

V is TRBV7-6 and J is TRBJ1-6; D ambiguous. Per the germline V gene, CDR1 is SGHVS and CDR2 is FNYEAQ. The CDR3 loop spans 16 amino acids. V dropped 0 bases and J dropped 7 bases, with 13 bases sitting between them. The CDR3 region is CASSLAPLLSNSPLHF. In DNA, the CDR3 is TGTGCCAGCAGCTTAGCGCCCCTTCTGAGCAATTCACCCCTCCACTTT.

V usage is TRBV10-3 and J usage is TRBJ1-5; D not resolved. Germline V gene data show CDR1 as ENHRY and CDR2 as SYGVKD. The CDR3 sequence is 15 residues long. V was shortened by 0 bases and J by 7 bases, with 13 bases between the two germline ends. The DNA of the CDR3 is TGTGCCATCAGTGAGTCCTTAGAGCGAGACCAGCCCCAGCATTTT. Translated: CAISESLERDQPQHF.

This chain uses TRBV27 with TRBJ1-2, with unresolved D. Trimming removed 2 bases at V and 0 bases at J, with 7 bases between. CDR1 is MNHEY, CDR2 SMNVEV, per germline (reference sequence). This CDR3 is built from 14 residues. CDR3 residues: CASSLTDTNYGYTF. As DNA, the CDR3 is TGTGCCAGCAGTTTAACCGATACTAACTATGGCTACACCTTC.

This clone was detected a few times. The junction departs from germline at one end; a sequencing error may be responsible. The rearrangement links TRBV28 to TRBJ1-3; 11 nucleotides match TRBD1. This CDR3 is 14 amino acids long. Germline loops: CDR1 MDHEN, CDR2 SYDVKM. Written as DNA, the CDR3 is TGTGCCAGCAGTTCCTGGGGACAGGGGGAAGTTAACGCATTT. Its protein product is CASSSWGQGEVNAF.

The V gene is TRBV6-5, the J gene TRBJ2-1, with 8 bases that match TRBD2. Germline V gene data show CDR1 as MNHEY and CDR2 as SVGAGI. V shed 0 bases and J 8 bases; nucleotides not matched to a gene: 6. The CDR3 is 15 residues long. The CDR3 DNA sequence: TGTGCCAGCAGTTACTCAGCGGGAGCCCTCGATGAGCAGTTCTTC. This translates into CASSYSAGALDEQFF.

The rearrangement links TRBV19 to TRBJ2-3; D uncertain. CDR1 is LNHDA, CDR2 SQIVND, per germline (reference sequence). The CDR3 has 17 amino acids. V was clipped by 5 bases and J by 1 base, with 19 bases between them. The CDR3 region has the DNA TGTGCCAGTAGTCCAAGATCTCATGGGTTGGGCACAGATACGCAGTATTTT. Amino acid sequence: CASSPRSHGLGTDTQYF.

V and J are TRBV11-2 and TRBJ2-7, with TRBD1 identical over 8 bases. V was clipped by 0 bases and J by 2 bases; unmatched bases: 3. Germline V gene data show CDR1 as SGHAT and CDR2 as FQNNGV. This CDR3 contains 15 residues. The CDR3 sequence is CASSLEPGQAYEQYF. The CDR3 nucleotides read TGTGCCAGCAGCTTAGAGCCGGGACAGGCCTACGAGCAGTACTTC. Filled out from reference TRBV11-2 and TRBJ2-7, the complete variable domain reads EAGVAQSPRYKIIEKRQSVAFWCNPISGHATLYWYQQILGQGPKLLIQFQNNGVVDDSQLPKDRFSAERLKGVDSTLKIQPAKLEDSAVYLCASSLEPGQAYEQYFGPGTRLTVT.

Only one count was recorded for this clone. V gene TRBV5-1 combines with J gene TRBJ2-5; TRBD1 aligns across 10 bases. Germline-derived CDR1 and CDR2 are SGHRS and YFSETQ. CDR3 length equals 15 residues. V shed 4 bases, J shed 4 bases, and the junction held 7 bases outside the gene matches. The CDR3 loop is CASSPRQGARETQYF. CDR3 nucleotides: TGCGCCAGCAGCCCGCGACAGGGGGCGCGAGAGACCCAGTACTTC.

The chain is built from TRBV7-2 and TRBJ2-7; 14 nucleotides line up with TRBD2. Trimming at V came to 1 base and at J to 0 bases, leaving 5 bases not matched to a gene. The length of the CDR3 is 18 residues. Germline V gene lookup returns CDR1 SGHTA and CDR2 FQGNSA. CDR3 sequence (DNA): TGTGCCAGCAGCTTAGGGACTAGCGGGAGGACCCTCTCCTACGAGCAGTACTTC. The encoded protein is CASSLGTSGRTLSYEQYF. Combining the CDR3 with reference TRBV7-2 and TRBJ2-7 gives the whole variable domain GAGVSQSPSNKVTEKGKDVELRCDPISGHTALYWYRQSLGQGLEFLIYFQGNSAPDKSGLPSDRFSAERTGGSVSTLTIQRTQQEDSAVYLCASSLGTSGRTLSYEQYFGPGTRLTVT.

The V gene is TRBV10-3, the J gene TRBJ2-7; TRBD2 agrees at 8 bases. V was pared by 6 bases and J by 0 bases, with 4 bases of the junction left unmatched. In germline, CDR1 is ENHRY, CDR2 SYGVKD. This CDR3 contains 14 residues. CDR3 loop: CAIRGGTSSYEQYF. CDR3 in DNA: TGTGCCATCAGGGGAGGGACTAGCTCCTACGAGCAGTACTTC.

Remarks on this clone: The junction departs from germline at one end; a sequencing error may be responsible. V usage is TRBV9 and J usage is TRBJ1-2, with 10 nucleotides matching TRBD1. CDR3 length: 15 residues. The germline V gene has CDR1 SGDLS and CDR2 YYNGEE. CDR3 nucleotide sequence: TGTGCCAGCAGCCCTAATGGACAGGGGGGCTATGGCTACATCTTC. Translation: CASSPNGQGGYGYIF. Full variable domain (missing parts from reference TRBV9 and TRBJ1-2): DSGVTQTPKHLITATGQRVTLRCSPRSGDLSVYWYQQSLDQGLQFLIQYYNGEERAKGNILERFSAQQFPDLHSELNLSSLELGDSALYFCASSPNGQGGYGYIFGSGTRLTVV.

This CDR3 is CASSLSSGTEAFF. The CDR3 DNA is TGTGCCAGCAGTTTAAGTTCGGGAACTGAAGCTTTCTTT. J is TRBJ1-1 and V is TRBV12-3 or TRBV12-4; D is unresolved. This CDR3 has 13 amino acids. Trimming removed 2 bases at V and 5 bases at J, with 9 bases between.

This chain joins TRBV11-3 and TRBJ1-1; D gene ambiguous. Trimming cost V 4 bases and J 0 bases, with 18 bases left between them. This CDR3 is built from 17 residues. Per the germline V gene, CDR1 is SGHNT and CDR2 is YENEEA. Here the CDR3 reads CASSYRSSARLNTEAFF. DNA for the CDR3: TGTGCCAGCAGCTACCGGAGCTCGGCCAGGTTGAACACTGAAGCTTTCTTT. The entire variable domain, with the rest obtained from reference TRBV11-3 and TRBJ1-1, is as follows: EAGVVQSPRYKIIEKKQPVAFWCNPISGHNTLYWYLQNLGQGPELLIRYENEEAVDDSQLPKDRFSAERLKGVDSTLKIQPAELGDSAVYLCASSYRSSARLNTEAFFGQGTRLTVV.

This chain connects TRBV3-1 (or the pseudogene TRBV3-2) to TRBJ2-7, with 8 bases that match TRBD2. CDR3 size: 13 residues. The germline CDR1 and CDR2 sequences are LGHDT and YNNKEL (reference sequence). V lost 6 bases, J lost 5 bases, and 6 bases stayed unmatched. DNA for the CDR3: TGTGCCAGCAGTCCCCCAGCGGGAGACGAGCAGTACTTC. It translates to CASSPPAGDEQYF.

The CDR3 spells CASSDERRAGANVLTF. As DNA, the CDR3 is TGTGCCAGCAGCGACGAAAGGAGAGCTGGGGCCAACGTCCTGACTTTC. V gene TRBV11-3 combines with J gene TRBJ2-6; D is uncertain. The CDR3 length is 16 residues. V lost 5 bases, J lost 2 bases, and 13 bases lay in between. CDR1 and CDR2 (germline): SGHNT, YENEEA.

The J gene is TRBJ2-1, the V gene TRBV28; 10 nucleotides match TRBD1. The CDR3 extends over 17 amino acids. CDR1 is MDHEN, CDR2 SYDVKM, per germline. J gave up 4 bases and V 7 bases, and 13 bases lay outside the gene matches. The CDR3 sequence is CASNVPGTGAVYNEQFF. CDR3 nucleotide sequence: TGTGCCAGCAATGTTCCCGGGACAGGGGCGGTGTACAATGAGCAGTTCTTC.